The present T cell receptor (beta chain) was sequenced within a study of blood T cell repertoires in COVID-19. Study-wide background: COVID-19 samples collected from the United States, Italy and Spain covered acute and convalescent phases. Nucleic acid was either cDNA or gDNA, and it came from T cells, B-cell-depleted T cells, or PBMCs.

This CDR3 is 18 amino acids long. V gave up 0 bases and J gave up 0 bases, with 15 bases separating them. Germline V lookup: CDR1 SGDLS, CDR2 YYNGEE. Using immunoSEQ multiplex PCR, the repertoire was profiled, and TCRdb retains in-frame clones only, with some absent. The sample records tens of thousands of clones, 60% to 80% being singletons. The chain combines TRBV9 with TRBJ2-2, with D tentatively TRBD1 (7 bases). Sequencing used peripheral blood. The sequence came from a human donor in a cohort sampled during active COVID-19. The CDR3 nucleotides are TGTGCCAGCAGCGTAGCGATAGGGGGCGGGGCGAACACCGGGGAGCTGTTTTTT. This sequence encodes CASSVAIGGGANTGELFF.